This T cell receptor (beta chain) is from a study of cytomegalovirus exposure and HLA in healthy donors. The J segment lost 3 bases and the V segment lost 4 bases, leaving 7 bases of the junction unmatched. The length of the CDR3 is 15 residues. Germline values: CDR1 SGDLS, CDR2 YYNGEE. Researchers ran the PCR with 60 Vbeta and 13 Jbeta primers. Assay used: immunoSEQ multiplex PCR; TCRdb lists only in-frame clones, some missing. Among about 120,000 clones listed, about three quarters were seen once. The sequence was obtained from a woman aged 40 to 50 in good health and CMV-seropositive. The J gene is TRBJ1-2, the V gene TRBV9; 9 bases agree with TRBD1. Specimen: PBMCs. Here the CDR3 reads CASSPRTGEDYGYTF. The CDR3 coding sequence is TGTGCCAGCAGCCCCAGGACAGGGGAGGACTATGGCTACACCTTC.